The clone carrying this T cell receptor (beta chain) has a count of ten or more. Its cognate antigen is unknown. This sample is drawn from a study of CD8+CD57+ T cells in acquired aplastic anemia. In the study overall: The average for DNA from sorted CD4+ and CD8+ cells was about 3.3 ug. Findings and caveats of the study: In CD8+ cells, Simpson's diversity showed no significant difference between patients and controls.

An expansion of CD8+CD57+ cells by flow cytometry had been shown in patients chosen for sequencing. All patients had severe acquired aplastic anemia. None of the patients had been given any therapy when their blood was sampled. CDR1 SEHNR and CDR2 FQNEAQ come from the germline V gene (reference sequence). V was cut by 0 bases and J by 4 bases, with 3 bases left in between. The CDR3 runs to 13 residues. Genomic DNA, serving as template, underwent TCR beta VDJ and CDR3 profiling. TCRdb itself ran the reads through MiXCR, one entry per CDR3 protein. The sample records 190,000 or so distinct CDR3 sequences, less than 60% being singletons.

Sequenced sample: sorted CD4+, CD8+, or CD8+CD57+ T cells (not recorded which) from PBMCs. The sequence came from a human donor with aplastic anemia. The chain couples TRBV7-9 to TRBJ2-2; D is uncertain. Here the CDR3 DNA reads TGTGCCAGCAGCTTAGCTGGCACCGGGGAGCTGTTTTTT. This translates into CASSLAGTGELFF.